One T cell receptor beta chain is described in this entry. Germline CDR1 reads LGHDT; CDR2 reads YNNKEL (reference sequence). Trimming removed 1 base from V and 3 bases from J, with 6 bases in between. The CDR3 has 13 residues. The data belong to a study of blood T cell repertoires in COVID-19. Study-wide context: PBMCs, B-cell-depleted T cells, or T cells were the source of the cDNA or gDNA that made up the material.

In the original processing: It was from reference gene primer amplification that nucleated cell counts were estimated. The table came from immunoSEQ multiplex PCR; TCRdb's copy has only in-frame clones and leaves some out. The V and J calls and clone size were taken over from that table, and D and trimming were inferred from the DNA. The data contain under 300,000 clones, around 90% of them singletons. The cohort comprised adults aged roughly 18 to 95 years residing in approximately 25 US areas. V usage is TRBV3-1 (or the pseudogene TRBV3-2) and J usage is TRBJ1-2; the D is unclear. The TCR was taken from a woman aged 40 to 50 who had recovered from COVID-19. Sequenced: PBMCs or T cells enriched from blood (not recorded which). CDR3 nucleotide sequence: TGTGCCAGCAGCCAAGGGCTTTACTATGGCTACACCTTC. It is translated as CASSQGLYYGYTF.